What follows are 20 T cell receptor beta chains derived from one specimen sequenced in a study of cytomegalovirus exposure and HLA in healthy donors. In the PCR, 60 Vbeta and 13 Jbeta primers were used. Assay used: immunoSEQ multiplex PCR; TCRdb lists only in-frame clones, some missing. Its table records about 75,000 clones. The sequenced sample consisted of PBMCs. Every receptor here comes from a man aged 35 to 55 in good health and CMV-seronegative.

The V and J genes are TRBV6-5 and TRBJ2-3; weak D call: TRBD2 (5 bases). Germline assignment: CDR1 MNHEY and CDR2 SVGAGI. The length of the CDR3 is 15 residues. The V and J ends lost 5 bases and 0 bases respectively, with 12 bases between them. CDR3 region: CASSLTMTSTDTQYF. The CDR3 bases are TGTGCCAGCAGTCTGACTATGACTAGCACAGATACGCAGTATTTT.

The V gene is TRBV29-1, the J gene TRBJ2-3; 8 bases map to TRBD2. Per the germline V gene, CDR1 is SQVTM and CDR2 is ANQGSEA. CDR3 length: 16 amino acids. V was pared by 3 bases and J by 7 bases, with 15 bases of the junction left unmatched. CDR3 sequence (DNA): TGCAGCGTTGAGCCCGGGGGGACGGGGGGGCCTAATACGCAGTATTTT. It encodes CSVEPGGTGGPNTQYF.

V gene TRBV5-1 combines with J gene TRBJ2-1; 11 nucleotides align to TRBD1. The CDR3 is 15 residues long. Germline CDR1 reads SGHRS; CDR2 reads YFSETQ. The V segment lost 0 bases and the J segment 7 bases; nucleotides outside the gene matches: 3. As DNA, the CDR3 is TGCGCCAGCAGCTTGGGCGGGACAGGGGGAAATGAGCAGTTCTTC. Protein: CASSLGGTGGNEQFF.

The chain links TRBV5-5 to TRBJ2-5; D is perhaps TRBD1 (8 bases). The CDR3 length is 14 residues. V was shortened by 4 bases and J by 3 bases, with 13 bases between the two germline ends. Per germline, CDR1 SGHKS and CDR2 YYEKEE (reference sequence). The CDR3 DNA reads TGTGCCAGCAGCGGTACAGGGGGGGAAGAGACCCAGTACTTC. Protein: CASSGTGGEETQYF.

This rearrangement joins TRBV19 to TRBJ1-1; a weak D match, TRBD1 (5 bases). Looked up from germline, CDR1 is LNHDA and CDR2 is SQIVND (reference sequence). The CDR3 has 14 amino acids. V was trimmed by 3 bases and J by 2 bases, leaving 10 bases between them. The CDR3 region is CASSIRDRNTEAFF. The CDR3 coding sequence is TGTGCCAGTAGTATTCGCGACAGAAACACTGAAGCTTTCTTT.

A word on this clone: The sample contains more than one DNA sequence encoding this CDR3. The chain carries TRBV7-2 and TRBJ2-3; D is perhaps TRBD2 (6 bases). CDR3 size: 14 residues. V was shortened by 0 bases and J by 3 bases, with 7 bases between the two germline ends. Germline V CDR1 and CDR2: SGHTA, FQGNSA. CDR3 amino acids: CASSLARGTDTQYF. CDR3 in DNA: TGTGCCAGCAGCTTAGCCCGGGGGACAGATACGCAGTATTTT.

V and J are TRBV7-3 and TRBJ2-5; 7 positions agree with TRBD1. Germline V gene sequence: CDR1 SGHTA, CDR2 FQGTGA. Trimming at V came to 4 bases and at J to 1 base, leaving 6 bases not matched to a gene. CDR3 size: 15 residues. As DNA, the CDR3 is TGTGCCAGCAGCTCCCAGGGACAGAGCCAAGAGACCCAGTACTTC. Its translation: CASSSQGQSQETQYF.

As DNA, the CDR3 is TGTGCCAGCAGCCAGCTAGGAGGTGGAAGCACAGATACGCAGTATTTT. It codes for CASSQLGGGSTDTQYF. The chain uses TRBV11-2 and TRBJ2-3; D may be TRBD2 (5 bases). Deletions cut 5 bases from V and 0 bases from J, with 15 bases between. Germline V CDR1 and CDR2: SGHAT, FQNNGV. There are 16 residues in the CDR3.

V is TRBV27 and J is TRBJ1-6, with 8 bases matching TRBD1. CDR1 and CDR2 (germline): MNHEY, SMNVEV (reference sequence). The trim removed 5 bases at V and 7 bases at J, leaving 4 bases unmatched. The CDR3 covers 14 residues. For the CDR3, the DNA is TGTGCCAGCAGTCCGGGGACAGGCAATTCACCCCTCCACTTT. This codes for CASSPGTGNSPLHF.

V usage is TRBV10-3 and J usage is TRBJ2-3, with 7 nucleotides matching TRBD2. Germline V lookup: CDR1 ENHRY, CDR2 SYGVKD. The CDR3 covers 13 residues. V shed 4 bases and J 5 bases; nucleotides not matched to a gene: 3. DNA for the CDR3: TGTGCCATCAGTGGGGGAGGGCTAGATACGCAGTATTTT. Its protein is CAISGGGLDTQYF.

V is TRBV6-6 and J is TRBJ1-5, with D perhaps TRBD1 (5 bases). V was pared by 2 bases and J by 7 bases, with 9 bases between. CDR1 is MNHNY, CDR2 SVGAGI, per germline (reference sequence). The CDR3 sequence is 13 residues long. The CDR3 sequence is CASSYPQDQPQHF. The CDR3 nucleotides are TGTGCCAGCAGTTACCCACAGGACCAGCCCCAGCATTTT.

The CDR3 is CASGGQGNSPLHF. The CDR3 DNA is TGTGCCAGCGGGGGACAGGGCAATTCACCCCTCCACTTT. V usage is TRBV19 and J usage is TRBJ1-6; the match to TRBD1 covers 9 bases. V lost 9 bases and J lost 7; bases outside the gene matches: 4. This CDR3 is built from 13 residues. Per the germline V gene, CDR1 is LNHDA and CDR2 is SQIVND (reference sequence).

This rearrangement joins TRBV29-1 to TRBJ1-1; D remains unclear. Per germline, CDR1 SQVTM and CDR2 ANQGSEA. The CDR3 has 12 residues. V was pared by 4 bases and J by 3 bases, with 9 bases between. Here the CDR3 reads CSVAWSDTEAFF. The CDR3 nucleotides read TGCAGCGTTGCTTGGTCGGACACTGAAGCTTTCTTT.

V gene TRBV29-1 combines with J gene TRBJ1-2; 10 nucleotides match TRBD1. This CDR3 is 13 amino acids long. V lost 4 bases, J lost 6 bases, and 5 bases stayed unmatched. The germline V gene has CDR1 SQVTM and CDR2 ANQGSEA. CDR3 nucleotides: TGCAGCGTTGGAAAGACAGGGGGCGATGGCTACACCTTC. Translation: CSVGKTGGDGYTF.

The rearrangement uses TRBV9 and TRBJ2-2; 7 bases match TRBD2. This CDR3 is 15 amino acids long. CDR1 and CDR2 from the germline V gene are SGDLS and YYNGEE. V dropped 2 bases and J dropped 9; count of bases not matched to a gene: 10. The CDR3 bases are TGTGCCAGCAGCGTCAGCGGGGACCTAGTCAGGGAGCTGTTTTTT. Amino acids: CASSVSGDLVRELFF.

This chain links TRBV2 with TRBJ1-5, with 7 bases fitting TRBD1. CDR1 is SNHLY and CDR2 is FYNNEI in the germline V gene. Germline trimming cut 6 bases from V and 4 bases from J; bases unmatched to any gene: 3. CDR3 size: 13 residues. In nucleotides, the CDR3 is TGTGCCAGCAGCACGACAGGGAATCAGCCCCAGCATTTT. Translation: CASSTTGNQPQHF.

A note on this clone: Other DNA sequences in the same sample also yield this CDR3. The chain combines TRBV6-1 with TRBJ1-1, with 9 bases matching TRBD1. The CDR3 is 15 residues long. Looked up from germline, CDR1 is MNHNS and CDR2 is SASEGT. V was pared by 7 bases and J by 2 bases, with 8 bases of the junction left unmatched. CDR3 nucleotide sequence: TGTGCCAGCAACCCCGGGACAGGGAGAAACACTGAAGCTTTCTTT. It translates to CASNPGTGRNTEAFF.

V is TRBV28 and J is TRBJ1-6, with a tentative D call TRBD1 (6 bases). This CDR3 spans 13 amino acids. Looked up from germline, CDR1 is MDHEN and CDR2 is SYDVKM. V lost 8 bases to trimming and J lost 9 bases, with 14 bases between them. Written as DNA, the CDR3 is TGTGCCAGCGCACACAGGGTGGTTTCACCCCTCCACTTT. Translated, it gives CASAHRVVSPLHF.

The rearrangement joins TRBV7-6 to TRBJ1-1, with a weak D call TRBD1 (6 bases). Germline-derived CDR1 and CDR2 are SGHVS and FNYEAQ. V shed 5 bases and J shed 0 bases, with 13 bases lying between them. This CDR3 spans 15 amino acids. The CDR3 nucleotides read TGTGCCAGCAGCATACGGACAGCTATGAACACTGAAGCTTTCTTT. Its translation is CASSIRTAMNTEAFF.

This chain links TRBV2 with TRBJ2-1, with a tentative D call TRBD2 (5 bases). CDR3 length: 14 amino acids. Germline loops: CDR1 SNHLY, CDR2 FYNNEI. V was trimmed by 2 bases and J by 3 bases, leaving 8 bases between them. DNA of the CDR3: TGTGCCAGCAGTGAAACTAGTTACTACAATGAGCAGTTCTTC. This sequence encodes CASSETSYYNEQFF. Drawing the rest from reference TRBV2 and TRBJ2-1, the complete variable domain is EPEVTQTPSHQVTQMGQEVILRCVPISNHLYFYWYRQILGQKVEFLVSFYNNEISEKSEIFDDQFSVERPDGSNFTLKIRSTKLEDSAMYFCASSETSYYNEQFFGPGTRLTVL.